The text below deals with one T cell receptor (beta chain). Its specificity is not known. This record belongs to a study of cytomegalovirus exposure and HLA in healthy donors. In the study overall: Genotyping of more than 300 donors showed that over 65% belonged to the Caucasian-associated ancestry cluster. Whole-study results and caveats: The productive fraction for most TCR beta V segments was about 87% or about 30% in an earlier analysis. Despite most TCR sequences being rare, some public TCRs occurred in many donors. A list of about 180 TCR beta chains associated with cytomegalovirus was given.

The PCR ran on 60 Vbeta and 13 Jbeta primers. Sequenced by immunoSEQ multiplex PCR; TCRdb stores in-frame clones only, minus some. The sample records 150,000 to 200,000 clones, roughly three quarters being singletons. The TCR originated in a man aged 35 to 55 in good health and CMV-seropositive. The sample taken for sequencing was PBMCs.

The CDR3: CATSRAEGPYEQYF. As DNA, the CDR3 is TGTGCCACCAGCAGAGCGGAGGGGCCCTACGAGCAGTACTTC. The chain links TRBV15 to TRBJ2-7; a possible D gene is TRBD2 (6 bases). CDR1 and CDR2 (germline): LNHNV, YYDKDF (reference sequence). The length of the CDR3 is 14 residues. The germline V and J ends were trimmed by 1 base and 2 bases, with 9 bases remaining between them.